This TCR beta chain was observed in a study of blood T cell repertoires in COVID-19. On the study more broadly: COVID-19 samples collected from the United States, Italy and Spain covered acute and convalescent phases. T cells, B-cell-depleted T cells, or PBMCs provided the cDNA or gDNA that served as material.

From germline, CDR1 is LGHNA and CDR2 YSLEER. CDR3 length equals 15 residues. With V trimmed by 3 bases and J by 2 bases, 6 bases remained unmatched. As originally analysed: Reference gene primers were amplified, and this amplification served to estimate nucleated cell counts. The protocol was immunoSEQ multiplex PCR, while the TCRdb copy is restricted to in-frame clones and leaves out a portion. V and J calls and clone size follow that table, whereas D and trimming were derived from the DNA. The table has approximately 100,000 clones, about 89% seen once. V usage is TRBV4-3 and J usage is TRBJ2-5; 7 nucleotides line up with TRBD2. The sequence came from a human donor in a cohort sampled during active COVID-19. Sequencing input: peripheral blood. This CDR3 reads CASSHPAGPQETQYF. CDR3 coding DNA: TGCGCCAGCAGCCACCCAGCGGGGCCTCAAGAGACCCAGTACTTC.